This TCR beta chain was profiled in a study of identical twins. The CDR3 runs to 12 residues. Deletions cut 7 bases from V and 2 bases from J, with 7 bases between. Per germline, CDR1 SEHNR and CDR2 FQNEAQ (reference sequence). Via MiXCR, TCRdb re-called the 5' RACE reads, giving one row per CDR3 protein. The profile covers a few hundred thousand distinct CDR3 sequences, with more than 9% appearing a single time and roughly 3% taken by the ten largest. This clonotype was observed a few times. This same sample was also part of a study on yellow fever vaccine responses in identical twins.

This TCR was sampled from a young woman in good health. The chain joins TRBV7-9 to TRBJ2-3; possible D gene TRBD2, 5 bases. Source material: PBMCs. The CDR3 DNA reads TGTGCCAGCACCGGGGACACAGATACGCAGTATTTT. It translates to CASTGDTDTQYF.